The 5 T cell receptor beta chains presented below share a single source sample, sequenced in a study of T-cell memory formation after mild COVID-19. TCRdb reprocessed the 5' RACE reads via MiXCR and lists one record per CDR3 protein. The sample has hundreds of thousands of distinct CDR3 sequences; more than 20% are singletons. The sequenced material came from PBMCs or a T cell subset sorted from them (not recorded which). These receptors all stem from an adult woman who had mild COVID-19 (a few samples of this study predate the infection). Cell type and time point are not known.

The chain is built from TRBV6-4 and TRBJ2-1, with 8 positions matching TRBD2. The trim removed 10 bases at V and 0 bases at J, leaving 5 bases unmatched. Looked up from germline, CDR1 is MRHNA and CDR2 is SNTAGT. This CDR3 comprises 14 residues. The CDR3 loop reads CAIPRGGSYNEQFF. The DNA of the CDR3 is TGTGCCATCCCCCGGGGGGGCTCCTACAATGAGCAGTTCTTC.

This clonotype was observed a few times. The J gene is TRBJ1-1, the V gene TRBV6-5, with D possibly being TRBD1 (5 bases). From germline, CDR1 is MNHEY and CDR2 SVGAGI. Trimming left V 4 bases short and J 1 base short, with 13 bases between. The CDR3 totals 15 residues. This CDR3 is CASSFQGLGNTEAFF. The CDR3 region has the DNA TGTGCCAGCAGTTTTCAGGGATTGGGGAACACTGAAGCTTTCTTT.

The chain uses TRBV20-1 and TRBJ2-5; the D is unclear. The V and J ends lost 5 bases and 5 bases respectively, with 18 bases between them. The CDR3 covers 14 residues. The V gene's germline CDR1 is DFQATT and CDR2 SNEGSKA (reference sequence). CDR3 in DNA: TGCAGTGCTCCCCTCTACAGCCTGGGGGAGACCCAGTACTTC. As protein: CSAPLYSLGETQYF.

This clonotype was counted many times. The DNA for the CDR3 is TGTGCCAGCAGCCAACGACTTCAGTCCTACAATGAGCAGTTCTTC. Translating gives CASSQRLQSYNEQFF. The chain combines TRBV7-2 with TRBJ2-1, with D unresolved. The CDR3 covers 15 residues. Trimming shortened V by 5 bases and J by 1 base, and 12 bases separated the two germline ends. The germline V gene has CDR1 SGHTA and CDR2 FQGNSA.

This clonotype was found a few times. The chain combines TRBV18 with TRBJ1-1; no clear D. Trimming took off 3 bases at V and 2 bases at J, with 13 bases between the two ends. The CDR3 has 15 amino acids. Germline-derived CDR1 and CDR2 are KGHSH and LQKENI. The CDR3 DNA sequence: TGTGCCAGCTCACCTACAGACATAGCCAACACTGAAGCTTTCTTT. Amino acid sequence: CASSPTDIANTEAFF.